This T cell receptor beta chain was found in a study of shared clonotypes between healthy human individuals (dated by TCRdb to 2020 to 2022). For the study in its entirety: Two women and a few men aged 18 to 49 years were included in the cohort. Different laboratories and diverse techniques were used to prepare libraries and sequence TCR repertoires, to increase sequencing depth and limit assay-specific biases. Per donor, leukapheresis produced somewhere between about 0.94 and 10 billion PBMCs. Blood TCR repertoires of several healthy adults were deeply sequenced to estimate repertoire size and the extent of clonotype sharing between individuals. Summary of the overall study and its limitations: The small number of donors limited the genetic and exposure-history diversity represented. Sampling was restricted to blood, and TCR repertoires in tissue are likely to differ from TCR repertoires in blood. Based on pairwise subsampling, the degree of clonotype sharing among donors was expected to be affected by sequencing depth.

Using the deep immunoSEQ assay, TCR CDR3 regions were amplified from genomic DNA by multiplex PCR. Extracted genomic DNA from each cell subset was distributed evenly across all wells of several immunoSEQ 96-well plates, and each plate was treated as a replicate. For unsorted PBMC, 300 ng of genomic DNA, equivalent to 30,000 to 35,000 T cell genomes, went into each replicate PCR. Unsorted PBMC genomic DNA was sequenced across ten immunoSEQ deep assay plates. The purified libraries were quantified using a Qubit 3.0 fluorometer, sized with a Bioanalyzer 2100, and then quantified again using the KAPA Library Quantification kit. A separate single-read 150-cycle Illumina NextSeq 550 flow cell was used to sequence each immunoSEQ 96-well plate. In the paper's pipeline: Because the immunoSEQ output included only junctional sequences and no quality scores, the filtering could not be the same as the filtering used for full-length reads. Sequences were annotated with PyIR, a Python wrapper for IgBLAST v1.9, using IMGT germline references to assign V/J genes and CDR3. Reads with weak V/J assignments (E-value above 1e-6), missing CDR3, stop codons, out-of-frame junctions, or ambiguous translated residues were removed. A V3J clonotype was defined by an identical inferred V gene, J gene, and CDR3 amino acid sequence. Percentage overlap between repertoires was computed as shared unique clonotypes divided by the size of the smaller repertoire. Richness of each repertoire was evaluated using RTK rarefaction, the Chao1 estimator, and Recon v2.1 estimates of unobserved clonotypes. TCRdb stores this immuneACCESS table with in-frame sequences only. Part of the clones is absent; in the studies checked, under half of the shortfall reflects unresolved V genes, and no reason is known for the rest. V, J and clone size are those of that table, while D and trimming were read from the DNA. A total of about 480,000 clones appear in this sample, 75% to 80% of them only once. Around 12% of the sample belongs to the ten largest clones.

Remarks on this clone: No antigen is known for it. The input lacks base qualities; no much larger clone sits a single base away.

Healthy HIV-negative adults with no recently reported acute infections or vaccinations were included as donors. Only Caucasian adults living in Nashville, Tennessee, USA were represented among the donors. For unsorted samples, some 90 million PBMCs were counted and genomic DNA was extracted with the QIAamp DNA Blood Mini kit. Blood was obtained by leukapheresis, after which PBMCs were separated by Ficoll-Histopaque density gradient centrifugation and cryopreserved in liquid nitrogen vapor phase. The source material was PBMCs. This sequence was found in a woman aged 40-49 years in good health. Some clones in this sample may be carry-over from other donors' samples.

Here the CDR3 is given as CASGTGDYEKLFF. The nucleotide sequence reads TGTGCCTCCGGGACAGGGGATTATGAAAAACTGTTTTTT. In this chain, TRBV30 is recombined with TRBJ1-4; 10 central nucleotides agree with TRBD1. V is cut back by 7 bases and J by 6 bases, with 5 bases in the junction unmatched. The CDR3 numbers 13 residues from cysteine through phenylalanine. Only the CDR3 DNA stays, 39 bases, in frame from base 1. CDR1 and CDR2 (GTSNPN, SVGIG) derive from the germline V gene (reference sequence). With the rest looked up from the reference TRBV30 and TRBJ1-4 genes rather than sequenced, the full variable domain is SQTIHQWPATLVQPVGSPLSLECTVEGTSNPNLYWYRQAAGRGLQLLFYSVGIGQISSEVPQNLSASRPQDRQFILSSKKLLLSDSGFYLCASGTGDYEKLFFGSGTQLSVL.